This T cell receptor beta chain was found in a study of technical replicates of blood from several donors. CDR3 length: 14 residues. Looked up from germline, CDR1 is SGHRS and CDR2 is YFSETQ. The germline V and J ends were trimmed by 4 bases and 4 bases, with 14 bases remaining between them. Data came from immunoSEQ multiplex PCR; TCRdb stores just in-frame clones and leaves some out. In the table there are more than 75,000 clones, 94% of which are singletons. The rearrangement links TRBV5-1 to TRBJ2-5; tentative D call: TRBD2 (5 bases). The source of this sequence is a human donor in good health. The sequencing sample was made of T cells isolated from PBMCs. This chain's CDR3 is CASSTQEVRETQYF. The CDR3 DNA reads TGCGCCAGCAGCACTCAGGAGGTTCGAGAGACCCAGTACTTC.